These T cell receptor beta chains were read from a single sample in a study of long-term antiretroviral therapy in people with HIV. Assay: immunoSEQ multiplex PCR; the TCRdb copy retains only in-frame clones and omits some. The sample yields around 24,000 clones, 85% to 95% seen once. This specimen consisted of unsorted PBMCs, obtained 7.6 years after starting antiretroviral therapy. The receptors here all came from a woman in her 40s with HIV. CDR3s include the opening cysteine and the closing phenylalanine or tryptophan. Fields, in order: CDR3 protein, CDR3 DNA, clone size, D gene, V gene, J gene. The D gene is left open where the match is weak. Rows may omit the clone size; those that give it use once, few, many or a size class.

CDR3: CASSPSQGGPYEQYF
DNA: TGTGCCAGCTCACCAAGCCAGGGGGGTCCCTACGAGCAGTACTTC
size: .
D: .
V: TRBV18
J: TRBJ2-7

CDR3: CASSLGQGNSPLHF
DNA: TGTGCCAGCAGCTTAGGACAGGGGAATTCACCCCTCCACTTT
size: .
D: TRBD1
V: TRBV5-8
J: TRBJ1-6

CDR3: CASSLGPSGVITGADTQYF
DNA: TGTGCCAGCAGCTTAGGCCCTAGCGGGGTAATCACAGGGGCAGATACGCAGTATTTT
size: .
D: TRBD2
V: TRBV5-6
J: TRBJ2-3

CDR3: CASSLGQSYNEQFF
DNA: TGTGCCAGCAGTTTGGGACAGTCCTACAATGAGCAGTTCTTC
size: .
D: TRBD1
V: TRBV27
J: TRBJ2-1

CDR3: CSAPSNTEAFF
DNA: TGCAGTGCTCCATCGAACACTGAAGCTTTCTTT
size: once
D: .
V: TRBV20-1
J: TRBJ1-1

CDR3: CASSPRPRVRQTVGYTF
DNA: TGTGCCAGCAGCCCAAGGCCGAGAGTTAGGCAGACGGTCGGCTACACCTTC
size: .
D: .
V: TRBV11-2
J: TRBJ1-2

CDR3: CACGRTSGANVLTF
DNA: TGTGCCTGTGGACGGACCTCTGGGGCCAACGTCCTGACTTTC
size: .
D: .
V: TRBV19
J: TRBJ2-6

CDR3: CASSFEGFFGYTF
DNA: TGTGCCAGCAGTTTCGAGGGGTTTTTCGGCTACACCTTC
size: once
D: .
V: TRBV27
J: TRBJ1-2

CDR3: CASRLRGATRTDTQYF
DNA: TGTGCCAGCAGACTCCGGGGGGCTACACGAACAGATACGCAGTATTTT
size: .
D: .
V: TRBV5-6
J: TRBJ2-3

CDR3: CASSLRGGTYNEQFF
DNA: TGTGCCAGCAGCTTACGGGGGGGTACATACAATGAGCAGTTCTTC
size: .
D: TRBD2
V: TRBV7-9
J: TRBJ2-1

CDR3: CASNPLGTLSTDTQYF
DNA: TGTGCCAGCAACCCCCTCGGGACACTCAGCACAGATACGCAGTATTTT
size: .
D: .
V: TRBV25-1
J: TRBJ2-3

CDR3: CASSERAANQPQHF
DNA: TGTGCCAGCAGTGAAAGGGCAGCGAATCAGCCCCAGCATTTT
size: few
D: .
V: TRBV6-1
J: TRBJ1-5

CDR3: CASRSTPSGAEAFF
DNA: TGTGCCAGCAGATCGACTCCGTCAGGGGCTGAAGCTTTCTTT
size: .
D: .
V: TRBV5-4
J: TRBJ1-1

CDR3: CASTQGVQGQFF
DNA: TGTGCCAGCACCCAGGGGGTCCAGGGGCAGTTCTTC
size: .
D: TRBD1
V: TRBV25-1
J: TRBJ2-1

CDR3: CASSSLGRGGSTGELFF
DNA: TGTGCCAGCAGCTCTCTTGGTCGCGGGGGAAGCACCGGGGAGCTGTTTTTT
size: .
D: TRBD2
V: TRBV7-9
J: TRBJ2-2

CDR3: CASHSGRGNQPQHF
DNA: TGTGCCAGCCATTCCGGGAGAGGAAATCAGCCCCAGCATTTT
size: .
D: .
V: TRBV2
J: TRBJ1-5

CDR3: CASSLTGVNEQYF
DNA: TGTGCCAGCAGCTTGACAGGGGTTAACGAGCAGTACTTC
size: .
D: TRBD1
V: TRBV5-4
J: TRBJ2-7

CDR3: CAWSRLPAYEQYF
DNA: TGTGCCTGGAGCCGGTTACCTGCCTACGAGCAGTACTTC
size: .
D: .
V: TRBV30
J: TRBJ2-7

CDR3: CARGRNGYGYEQYF
DNA: TGTGCCAGGGGGAGGAACGGATATGGGTACGAGCAGTACTTC
size: .
D: .
V: TRBV25-1
J: TRBJ2-7

CDR3: CAWNAGGKNIQYF
DNA: TGTGCCTGGAATGCTGGGGGGAAAAACATTCAGTACTTC
size: .
D: .
V: TRBV30
J: TRBJ2-4

CDR3: CASSIRQGFVGELFF
DNA: TGTGCCAGTAGTATACGACAGGGGTTCGTCGGGGAGCTGTTTTTT
size: once
D: TRBD1
V: TRBV19
J: TRBJ2-2

CDR3: CASSETGLANYGYTF
DNA: TGTGCCAGCAGTGAAACGGGCTTAGCTAACTATGGCTACACCTTC
size: .
D: .
V: TRBV2
J: TRBJ1-2

CDR3: CASSHDRGNGYTF
DNA: TGTGCCAGCAGCCATGACAGGGGCAATGGCTACACCTTC
size: .
D: TRBD1
V: TRBV7-2
J: TRBJ1-2

CDR3: CSGGGLKNTEAFF
DNA: TGCAGCGGGGGAGGGCTGAAAAACACTGAAGCTTTCTTT
size: .
D: .
V: TRBV29-1
J: TRBJ1-1

CDR3: CASSQERLAGGGRLDEQFF
DNA: TGCGCCAGCAGCCAAGAACGACTAGCGGGGGGGGGAAGGCTCGATGAGCAGTTCTTC
size: .
D: TRBD2
V: TRBV4-1
J: TRBJ2-1

CDR3: CASTSGHTNTEAFF
DNA: TGTGCCAGCACCTCGGGACATACGAACACTGAAGCTTTCTTT
size: .
D: .
V: TRBV6-5
J: TRBJ1-1

CDR3: CASSLDSVYEQYF
DNA: TGCGCCAGCAGCTTGGATTCAGTCTACGAGCAGTACTTC
size: .
D: .
V: TRBV5-1
J: TRBJ2-7

CDR3: CASSREPGGFGELFF
DNA: TGTGCCAGCAGCCGCGAACCGGGGGGTTTCGGGGAGCTGTTTTTT
size: .
D: TRBD2
V: TRBV7-3
J: TRBJ2-2

CDR3: CSGSIMGTGELFF
DNA: TGCAGCGGGTCGATCATGGGCACCGGGGAGCTGTTTTTT
size: .
D: .
V: TRBV29-1
J: TRBJ2-2

CDR3: CASSFDSTDTEAFF
DNA: TGCGCCAGCAGCTTTGACAGTACAGACACTGAAGCTTTCTTT
size: .
D: .
V: TRBV5-1
J: TRBJ1-1

CDR3: CSVERNTGELFF
DNA: TGCAGCGTTGAGAGGAACACCGGGGAGCTGTTTTTT
size: .
D: .
V: TRBV29-1
J: TRBJ2-2

CDR3: CAWSEGHPGEKLFF
DNA: TGTGCCTGGAGTGAAGGACACCCGGGAGAAAAACTGTTTTTT
size: .
D: .
V: TRBV30
J: TRBJ1-4

CDR3: CATSRDFSDEQFF
DNA: TGTGCCACCAGCAGAGATTTCTCCGATGAGCAGTTCTTC
size: .
D: .
V: TRBV15
J: TRBJ2-1

CDR3: CARSLQGSNYGYTF
DNA: TGTGCCAGAAGCTTACAGGGTTCTAACTATGGCTACACCTTC
size: .
D: .
V: TRBV7-5
J: TRBJ1-2

CDR3: CASSQGPGTHDEKLFF
DNA: TGCGCCAGCAGCCAAGGACCCGGGACACATGATGAAAAACTGTTTTTT
size: .
D: .
V: TRBV4-3
J: TRBJ1-4

CDR3: CASSGTGGLANYGYTF
DNA: TGTGCCAGCAGTGGAACAGGGGGCCTTGCTAACTATGGCTACACCTTC
size: .
D: TRBD1
V: TRBV25-1
J: TRBJ1-2

CDR3: CASSLASGPYEQYF
DNA: TGTGCCAGCAGCTTAGCCAGCGGTCCCTACGAGCAGTACTTC
size: .
D: .
V: TRBV7-2
J: TRBJ2-7

CDR3: CATQDRGRTEAFF
DNA: TGTGCCACACAAGACAGGGGACGAACTGAAGCTTTCTTT
size: .
D: TRBD1
V: TRBV6-5
J: TRBJ1-1

CDR3: CAVGSGGKETQYF
DNA: TGTGCCGTCGGTAGCGGGGGGAAAGAGACCCAGTACTTC
size: .
D: TRBD2
V: TRBV6-1
J: TRBJ2-5

CDR3: CASSFREGTEAFF
DNA: TGTGCCAGCAGTTTCAGGGAAGGCACTGAAGCTTTCTTT
size: .
D: .
V: TRBV27
J: TRBJ1-1

CDR3: CASSLDYNSYEQYF
DNA: TGTGCCAGCAGCTTAGATTACAACTCCTACGAGCAGTACTTC
size: .
D: .
V: TRBV7-2
J: TRBJ2-7

CDR3: CASSVGATWGSYEQYF
DNA: TGTGCCAGCAGCGTAGGTGCCACTTGGGGCTCCTACGAGCAGTACTTC
size: .
D: .
V: TRBV9
J: TRBJ2-7

CDR3: CASNREFYGYTF
DNA: TGTGCCAGTAATCGCGAGTTCTATGGCTACACCTTC
size: .
D: .
V: TRBV19
J: TRBJ1-2

CDR3: CASFRDSAVMNTEAFF
DNA: TGTGCCAGTTTCCGGGACAGCGCCGTCATGAACACTGAAGCTTTCTTT
size: .
D: TRBD1
V: TRBV2
J: TRBJ1-1

CDR3: CASSRDLTAANYGYTF
DNA: TGTGCCAGTAGCAGGGACCTGACCGCCGCTAACTATGGCTACACCTTC
size: .
D: .
V: TRBV19
J: TRBJ1-2

CDR3: CASSFGHNAEAFF
DNA: TGTGCCAGCAGTTTCGGGCATAACGCTGAAGCTTTCTTT
size: .
D: .
V: TRBV27
J: TRBJ1-1

CDR3: CASSFWGAHEQYF
DNA: TGTGCCAGCAGCTTTTGGGGTGCGCACGAGCAGTACTTC
size: .
D: .
V: TRBV5-6
J: TRBJ2-7

CDR3: CASSIADLSTNQPQHF
DNA: TGTGCCAGTAGTATAGCGGACCTCTCAACGAATCAGCCCCAGCATTTT
size: .
D: .
V: TRBV19
J: TRBJ1-5

CDR3: CAISESQETQYF
DNA: TGTGCCATCAGTGAATCCCAAGAGACCCAGTACTTC
size: .
D: .
V: TRBV10-3
J: TRBJ2-5

CDR3: CAWSRAGAGGSGNTIYF
DNA: TGTGCCTGGAGTCGGGCGGGGGCAGGGGGGTCTGGAAACACCATATATTTT
size: .
D: TRBD1
V: TRBV30
J: TRBJ1-3

CDR3: CASSLANGWAGNTIYF
DNA: TGTGCCAGCAGCTTAGCGAACGGTTGGGCTGGAAACACCATATATTTT
size: .
D: .
V: TRBV7-2
J: TRBJ1-3

CDR3: CASSLVTSEAFF
DNA: TGTGCCAGCAGCTTAGTTACCTCTGAAGCTTTCTTT
size: .
D: .
V: TRBV7-2
J: TRBJ1-1

CDR3: CAWRGQGSNTEAFF
DNA: TGTGCCTGGAGGGGACAGGGATCGAACACTGAAGCTTTCTTT
size: once
D: TRBD1
V: TRBV30
J: TRBJ1-1

CDR3: CASSLTGNEQFF
DNA: TGTGCCAGCAGCCTGACGGGGAATGAGCAGTTCTTC
size: .
D: .
V: TRBV2
J: TRBJ2-1

CDR3: CASSLAPGFQETQYF
DNA: TGCGCCAGCAGCCTAGCCCCAGGGTTCCAAGAGACCCAGTACTTC
size: .
D: .
V: TRBV5-1
J: TRBJ2-5

CDR3: CASSQAGQGAHRYGYTF
DNA: TGCGCCAGCAGCCAAGCAGGACAGGGGGCGCATCGGTATGGCTACACCTTC
size: .
D: TRBD1
V: TRBV4-3
J: TRBJ1-2

CDR3: CASSESSGVGNTEAFF
DNA: TGCGCCAGCAGTGAGTCGTCAGGGGTCGGGAACACTGAAGCTTTCTTT
size: .
D: .
V: TRBV10-2
J: TRBJ1-1

CDR3: CASGVYQETQYF
DNA: TGTGCCAGCGGGGTGTACCAAGAGACCCAGTACTTC
size: .
D: .
V: TRBV7-2
J: TRBJ2-5

CDR3: CASSYLARF
DNA: TGTGCCAGCAGTTACTTGGCCCGTTTT
size: .
D: .
V: TRBV6-5
J: TRBJ1-5